This TCR beta chain was documented in a study of T cell responses to AZD1222 COVID-19 vaccine. As for this clone: What it binds is unknown.

The data were produced by immunoSEQ multiplex PCR, yet TCRdb's version contains in-frame clones alone and is incomplete. Here the sample spans roughly 150,000 clones, 85% to 95% being singletons. V dropped 3 bases and J dropped 10 bases, with 16 bases sitting between them. The CDR3 totals 14 residues. From germline, CDR1 is GTSNPN and CDR2 SVGIG (reference sequence). Overall study results and limits: Along spike, vaccine-associated CD4 TCRs were found throughout, with dominance at 160-218 and 743-854.

The source material was peripheral blood, sampled on day 0 of AZD1222 vaccination. The V and J genes are TRBV30 and TRBJ1-6, with TRBD1 as a possible D gene (5 bases). The source is an adult in good health. CDR3 bases: TGTGCCTGGAGATACATGAGGGGTGCCTCACCCCTCCACTTT. Its translation: CAWRYMRGASPLHF.